These 9 T cell receptor beta chains were all obtained from the same sample, sequenced in a study of early T cells in non-severe SARS-CoV-2 infection. TCRdb re-analysed the 5' RACE reads in MiXCR, keeping a single row per CDR3 protein. The profile shows about 80,000 distinct CDR3 sequences, about 5% of them singletons. Source: whole blood, taken at baseline. Receptor source: an adult who was a healthcare worker with PCR-confirmed SARS-CoV-2 infection or an uninfected control (not recorded which).

The rearrangement joins TRBV27 to TRBJ2-3; 7 bases agree with TRBD2. The CDR3 has 14 amino acids. Per germline, CDR1 MNHEY and CDR2 SMNVEV (reference sequence). The V segment lost 5 bases and the J segment 7 bases; nucleotides outside the gene matches: 9. The CDR3 loop is CASSLADLGYTQYF. The CDR3 coding sequence is TGTGCCAGCAGTCTAGCGGACTTGGGGTATACGCAGTATTTT.

This chain's CDR3 is CASSYSFLGANEQFF. The CDR3 DNA is TGTGCCAGCAGTTACTCATTTTTGGGGGCGAATGAGCAGTTCTTC. The chain employs TRBV6-5 and TRBJ2-1, with D perhaps TRBD1 (6 bases). The CDR3 has 15 residues. Deletions cut 0 bases from V and 7 bases from J, with 13 bases between. The V gene's germline CDR1 is MNHEY and CDR2 SVGAGI.

This clonotype was detected only a few times. The chain's CDR3 is CASSVATNTGELFF. DNA of the CDR3: TGTGCCAGCAGCGTAGCGACGAACACCGGGGAGCTGTTTTTT. This chain links TRBV2 with TRBJ2-2; weak D call: TRBD2 (5 bases). V was trimmed by 6 bases and J by 0 bases, leaving 8 bases between them. CDR1 is SNHLY and CDR2 is FYNNEI in the germline V gene. CDR3 length: 14 amino acids.

This clonotype has at least ten counts. This chain connects TRBV28 to TRBJ1-1; 7 bases are shared with TRBD1. The CDR3 covers 15 residues. Germline CDR1 is MDHEN and CDR2 is SYDVKM. The trim removed 5 bases at V and 3 bases at J, leaving 9 bases unmatched. The CDR3, as DNA: TGTGCCAGCAGTCCTACAACAGGGGCATACACTGAAGCTTTCTTT. This gives the protein CASSPTTGAYTEAFF. Filled out from reference TRBV28 and TRBJ1-1, the complete variable domain reads DVKVTQSSRYLVKRTGEKVFLECVQDMDHENMFWYRQDPGLGLRLIYFSYDVKMKEKGDIPEGYSVSREKKERFSLILESASTNQTSMYLCASSPTTGAYTEAFFGQGTRLTVV.

The table lists this clonotype with many counts. The chain combines TRBV7-6 with TRBJ2-7; maybe TRBD2 (6 bases). Per germline, CDR1 SGHVS and CDR2 FNYEAQ. The V end lost 4 bases, the J end lost 6 bases, and 10 bases lay between the germline ends. This CDR3 region has 12 residues. The CDR3 coding sequence is TGTGCCAGCAGCTCCATGGGGGGCGAGCAGTACTTC. As protein: CASSSMGGEQYF.

This clonotype has at least ten counts. The genes are TRBV11-2 and TRBJ2-5; D remains ambiguous. Trimming removed 5 bases at V and 2 bases at J, with 12 bases between. The CDR3 has 14 residues. Germline lookup yields CDR1 SGHAT and CDR2 FQNNGV. The CDR3 DNA sequence: TGTGCCAGCAGCGTAAGACACCTACAAGAGACCCAGTACTTC. Amino acids: CASSVRHLQETQYF.

The V gene is TRBV10-3, the J gene TRBJ1-1; D perhaps matches TRBD1 (5 bases). Trimming pared 8 bases from V and 7 bases from J, leaving 17 bases between. The CDR3 is 13 residues long. The V gene's germline CDR1 is ENHRY and CDR2 SYGVKD. CDR3 in DNA: TGTGCCATCTCACAGGCCCAGCCTCATGAAGCTTTCTTT. Protein product: CAISQAQPHEAFF.

There are many counts of this clonotype. The V call is TRBV27, the J call TRBJ2-5; 7 nucleotides agree with TRBD1. CDR3 size: 14 residues. The V and J ends lost 3 bases and 6 bases, in that order; junction bases with no gene match: 7. The germline V gene has CDR1 MNHEY and CDR2 SMNVEV (reference sequence). CDR3 bases: TGTGCCAGCAGTTTTCATGACAGGGTCAAGACCCAGTACTTC. It translates to CASSFHDRVKTQYF.

This clonotype appeared a few times. The chain combines TRBV11-2 with TRBJ2-7, with TRBD2 matching 8 bases. V shed 1 base and J 4 bases; nucleotides not matched to a gene: 6. The CDR3 length is 15 residues. CDR1 SGHAT and CDR2 FQNNGV come from the germline V gene. CDR3 in amino acids: CASSLGAGGPYEQYF. CDR3 coding DNA: TGTGCCAGCAGCTTAGGGGCGGGAGGTCCTTACGAGCAGTACTTC.